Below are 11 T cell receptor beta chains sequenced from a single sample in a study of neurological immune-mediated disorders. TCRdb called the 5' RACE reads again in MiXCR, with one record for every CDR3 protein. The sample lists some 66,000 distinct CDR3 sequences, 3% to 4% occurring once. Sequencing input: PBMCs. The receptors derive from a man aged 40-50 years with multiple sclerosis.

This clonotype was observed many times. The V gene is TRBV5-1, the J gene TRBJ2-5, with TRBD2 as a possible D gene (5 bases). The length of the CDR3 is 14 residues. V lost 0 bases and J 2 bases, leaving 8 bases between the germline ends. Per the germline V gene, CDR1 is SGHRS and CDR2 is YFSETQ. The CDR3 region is CASSLAPGQETQYF. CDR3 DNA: TGCGCCAGCAGCTTGGCACCGGGACAAGAGACCCAGTACTTC. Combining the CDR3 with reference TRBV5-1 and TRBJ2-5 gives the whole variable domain KAGVTQTPRYLIKTRGQQVTLSCSPISGHRSVSWYQQTPGQGLQFLFEYFSETQRNKGNFPGRFSGRQFSNSRSEMNVSTLELGDSALYLCASSLAPGQETQYFGPGTRLLVL.

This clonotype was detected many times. CDR3 coding DNA: TGCAGTGCTGGGACAGGGGGCAGTAGGAACACTGAAGCTTTCTTT. This encodes CSAGTGGSRNTEAFF. The chain carries TRBV20-1 and TRBJ1-1, with 12 bases that match TRBD1. J lost 1 base, V lost 5 bases, and 5 bases had no gene match. Per the germline V gene, CDR1 is DFQATT and CDR2 is SNEGSKA (reference sequence). The CDR3 covers 15 residues.

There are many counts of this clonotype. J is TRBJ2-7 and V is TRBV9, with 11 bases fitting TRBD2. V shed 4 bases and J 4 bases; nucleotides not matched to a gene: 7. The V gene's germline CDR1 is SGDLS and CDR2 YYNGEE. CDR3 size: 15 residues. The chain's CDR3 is CASSSRGLAGYEQYF. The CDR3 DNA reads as TGTGCCAGCAGCTCTCGAGGACTAGCGGGTTACGAGCAGTACTTC.

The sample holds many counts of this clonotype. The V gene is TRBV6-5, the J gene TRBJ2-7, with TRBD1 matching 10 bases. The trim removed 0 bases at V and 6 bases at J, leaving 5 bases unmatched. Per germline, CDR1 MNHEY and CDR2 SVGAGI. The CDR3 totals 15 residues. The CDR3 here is CASSYSRDRGSEQYF. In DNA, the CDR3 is TGTGCCAGCAGTTACTCGAGGGACAGGGGAAGCGAGCAGTACTTC.

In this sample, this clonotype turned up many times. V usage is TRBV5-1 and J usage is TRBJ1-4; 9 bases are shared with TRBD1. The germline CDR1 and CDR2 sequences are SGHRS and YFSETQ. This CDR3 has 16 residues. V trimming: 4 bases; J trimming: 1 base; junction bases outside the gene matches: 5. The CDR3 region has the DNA TGCGCCAGCAGCCGGACAGGGGTCGGAACTAATGAAAAACTGTTTTTT. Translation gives CASSRTGVGTNEKLFF.

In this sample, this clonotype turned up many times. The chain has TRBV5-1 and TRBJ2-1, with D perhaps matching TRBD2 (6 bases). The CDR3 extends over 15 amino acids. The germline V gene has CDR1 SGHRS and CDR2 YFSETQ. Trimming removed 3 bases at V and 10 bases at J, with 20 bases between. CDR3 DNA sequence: TGCGCCAGCAGCTCGCCCCGGGACTTCCTAAAGGAGCAGTTCTTC. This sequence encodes CASSSPRDFLKEQFF.

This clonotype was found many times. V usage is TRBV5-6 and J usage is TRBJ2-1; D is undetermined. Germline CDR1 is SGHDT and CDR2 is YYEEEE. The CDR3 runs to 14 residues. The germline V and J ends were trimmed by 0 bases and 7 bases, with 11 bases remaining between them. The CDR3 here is CASSLGPTSNEQFF. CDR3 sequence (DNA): TGTGCCAGCAGCTTGGGTCCGACGAGTAATGAGCAGTTCTTC.

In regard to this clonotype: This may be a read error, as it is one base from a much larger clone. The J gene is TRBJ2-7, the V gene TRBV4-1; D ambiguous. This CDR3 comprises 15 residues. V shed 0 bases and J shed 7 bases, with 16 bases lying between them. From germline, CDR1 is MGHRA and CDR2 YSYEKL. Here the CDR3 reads CASSQDIRVRKEQYF. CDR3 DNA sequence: TGCGCCAGCAGCCAAGATATTAGGGTGCGGAAAGAGCAGTACTTC.

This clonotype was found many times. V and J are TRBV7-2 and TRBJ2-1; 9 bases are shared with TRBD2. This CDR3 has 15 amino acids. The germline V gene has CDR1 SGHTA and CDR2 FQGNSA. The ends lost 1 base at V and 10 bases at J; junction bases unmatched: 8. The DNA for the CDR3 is TGTGCCAGCAGCTTAGGAAGCGGGAGGCGGAGGGAGCAGTTCTTC. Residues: CASSLGSGRRREQFF. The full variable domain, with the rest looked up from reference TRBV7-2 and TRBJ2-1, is GAGVSQSPSNKVTEKGKDVELRCDPISGHTALYWYRQSLGQGLEFLIYFQGNSAPDKSGLPSDRFSAERTGGSVSTLTIQRTQQEDSAVYLCASSLGSGRRREQFFGPGTRLTVL.

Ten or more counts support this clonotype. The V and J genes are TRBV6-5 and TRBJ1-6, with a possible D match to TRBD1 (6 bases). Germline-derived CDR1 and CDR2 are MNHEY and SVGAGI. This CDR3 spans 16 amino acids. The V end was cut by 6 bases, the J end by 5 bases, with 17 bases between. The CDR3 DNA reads TGTGCCAGCAGACGGGGGGCCCGCCGAAATAATTCACCCCTCCACTTT. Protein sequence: CASRRGARRNNSPLHF.

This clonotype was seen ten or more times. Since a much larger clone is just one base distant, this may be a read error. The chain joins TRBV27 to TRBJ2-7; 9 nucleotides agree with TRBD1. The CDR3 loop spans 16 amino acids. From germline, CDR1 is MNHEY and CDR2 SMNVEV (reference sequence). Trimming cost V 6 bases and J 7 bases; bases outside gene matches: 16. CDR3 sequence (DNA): TGTGCCAGCAGCCCGGGGGAGCGGGACAGGGTCGAAGAGCAGTACTTC. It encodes CASSPGERDRVEEQYF.